Shown below are 16 T cell receptor beta chains from a single sample sequenced in a study of blood T cell repertoires in COVID-19. Here immunoSEQ multiplex PCR was the method, and the copy in TCRdb shows in-frame clones only, minus some. Here the sample spans under 200,000 clones, about 80% being singletons. The sequencing input was PBMCs or T cells enriched from blood (not recorded which). These receptor sequences come from a man aged 50 to 60 who had recovered from COVID-19.

This clone was seen more than once but under ten times. Additional DNA sequences in this sample encode the identical CDR3. The chain links TRBV18 to TRBJ1-6; 9 bases match TRBD1. CDR1 is KGHSH, CDR2 LQKENI, per germline. The junction had 3 bases not matched to a gene; V was cut back by 2 bases and J by 7 bases. The CDR3 covers 15 residues. DNA for the CDR3: TGTGCCAGCTCACCAGGACAGGGGACGAATTCACCCCTCCACTTT. Protein sequence: CASSPGQGTNSPLHF. The full variable domain, with the rest looked up from reference TRBV18 and TRBJ1-6, is NAGVMQNPRHLVRRRGQEARLRCSPMKGHSHVYWYRQLPEEGLKFMVYLQKENIIDESGMPKERFSAEFPKEGPSILRIQQVVRGDSAAYFCASSPGQGTNSPLHFGNGTRLTVT.

This clone was observed once. The J gene is TRBJ2-5, the V gene TRBV11-3; TRBD2 matches at 9 bases. This CDR3 is 14 amino acids long. Germline V CDR1 and CDR2: SGHNT, YENEEA. V was pared by 5 bases and J by 3 bases, with 4 bases of the junction left unmatched. The CDR3 DNA follows: TGTGCCAGCAGCGCGGGACTAGCCAAAGAGACCCAGTACTTC. Protein product: CASSAGLAKETQYF.

The rearrangement links TRBV1 to TRBJ2-7; the table's TRBD1 call for D was not verified on the DNA. TRBV1 is annotated as a pseudogene. CDR3 size: 13 residues. CDR3 residues: CTSSHTGTYEQYF. The DNA of the CDR3 is TGCACCAGCAGCCACACAGGTACCTACGAGCAGTACTTC.

The V and J genes are TRBV14 and TRBJ2-5; TRBD2 matches 8 bases. CDR3 length equals 21 residues. Germline V CDR1 and CDR2: SGHDN, FVKESK. The V gene end was trimmed by 4 bases and the J gene end by 2 bases; junction bases not matched to a gene: 24. CDR3 region: CASSRSRRLAGPPRQQETQYF. CDR3 coding DNA: TGTGCCAGCAGCCGAAGCAGGCGTCTAGCGGGCCCCCCGAGGCAACAAGAGACCCAGTACTTC.

The V and J genes are TRBV6-5 and TRBJ1-1, with D tentatively TRBD1 (5 bases). The V gene lost 2 bases and the J gene lost 6 bases, with 10 bases spanning the gap. The CDR3 is 13 amino acids. Germline CDR1 reads MNHEY; CDR2 reads SVGAGI. DNA for the CDR3: TGTGCCAGCAGTTACCAGGGTTCGGCTGAAGCTTTCTTT. Its protein product is CASSYQGSAEAFF.

The gene calls are TRBV19 and TRBJ1-2; 8 bases are a match to TRBD1. Germline lookup yields CDR1 LNHDA and CDR2 SQIVND (reference sequence). V dropped 5 bases and J dropped 3; count of bases not matched to a gene: 2. The CDR3 has 13 amino acids. This CDR3 reads CASSGDRYYGYTF. In DNA, the CDR3 is TGTGCCAGTAGTGGGGACAGGTACTATGGCTACACCTTC.

This clone was seen a single time. V usage is TRBV7-2 and J usage is TRBJ1-2, with D unclear. CDR1 is SGHTA, CDR2 FQGNSA, per germline. The length of the CDR3 is 15 residues. V dropped 5 bases and J dropped 0 bases, with 13 bases sitting between them. In DNA form, the CDR3 reads TGTGCCAGCAGCGTACCGGGAATCCCTAACTATGGCTACACCTTC. Its protein is CASSVPGIPNYGYTF.

The chain is built from TRBV7-2 and TRBJ1-1, with D uncertain. Germline-derived CDR1 and CDR2 are SGHTA and FQGNSA. The CDR3 runs to 13 residues. Trimming cost V 1 base and J 5 bases, with 8 bases left between them. The CDR3: CASSLERVTEAFF. The CDR3 DNA is TGTGCCAGCAGCTTAGAACGGGTTACTGAAGCTTTCTTT.

The sample holds one count of this clone. The rearrangement joins TRBV6-2 or TRBV6-3 to TRBJ2-5, with 8 bases that match TRBD2. The CDR3 spans 13 residues. J was trimmed by 3 bases and V by 6 bases; bases with no gene match: 3. CDR1 is MNHEY, CDR2 SVGEGT, per germline. Here the CDR3 reads CASSPTSEETQYF. The CDR3 DNA is TGTGCCAGCAGCCCGACTAGCGAAGAGACCCAGTACTTC.

This clone has more than one count but fewer than ten. The chain couples TRBV7-2 to TRBJ1-3, with D possibly TRBD1 on 6 matching bases. The CDR3 loop spans 14 amino acids. Germline V CDR1 and CDR2: SGHTA, FQGNSA. Trimming stripped 1 base from V and 4 bases from J, with 8 bases between. The CDR3 here is CASSLGGPGNTIYF. Written as DNA, the CDR3 is TGTGCCAGCAGCTTAGGGGGGCCCGGAAACACCATATATTTT.

This clone was detected once. The V call is TRBV18, the J call TRBJ1-5, with 8 bases lining up with TRBD1. J lost 6 bases, V lost 2 bases, and 3 bases had no gene match. Looked up from germline, CDR1 is KGHSH and CDR2 is LQKENI. This CDR3 spans 14 amino acids. CDR3 loop: CASSPGQGSQPQHF. Here the CDR3 DNA reads TGTGCCAGCTCACCAGGACAGGGAAGTCAGCCCCAGCATTTT.

V and J are TRBV11-2 and TRBJ2-7, with 10 bases that match TRBD2. The CDR3 consists of 16 residues. The junction had 5 bases not matched to a gene; V was cut back by 3 bases and J by 0 bases. Per the germline V gene, CDR1 is SGHAT and CDR2 is FQNNGV. The CDR3 here is CASSFSGGSLSYEQYF. CDR3 nucleotide sequence: TGTGCCAGCAGCTTTAGCGGGGGGTCCCTCTCCTACGAGCAGTACTTC.

This clone appeared a few times. This rearrangement joins TRBV11-3 to TRBJ2-1, with 8 bases identical to TRBD2. J was trimmed by 10 bases and V by 0 bases; bases with no gene match: 8. The CDR3 runs to 15 residues. The germline V gene encodes CDR1 SGHNT and CDR2 YENEEA. DNA for the CDR3: TGTGCCAGCAGCTTAGAGAGCGGGGGCCAAGGGGAGCAGTTCTTC. Protein product: CASSLESGGQGEQFF.

This sequence joins TRBV18 and TRBJ1-1; D not resolved. V dropped 2 bases and J dropped 4 bases, with 11 bases sitting between them. The germline gives CDR1 KGHSH, CDR2 LQKENI. There are 14 residues in the CDR3. The CDR3 reads CASSPAEGSTEAFF. The DNA for the CDR3 is TGTGCCAGCTCACCAGCAGAGGGTAGCACTGAAGCTTTCTTT.

The chain employs TRBV11-1 and TRBJ1-6, with 8 positions matching TRBD1. With V trimmed by 4 bases and J by 6 bases, 5 bases remained unmatched. This CDR3 comprises 15 residues. Germline CDR1 and CDR2: SGHAT and FQDESV (reference sequence). The CDR3 protein is CASSSQGVGNSPLHF. The CDR3 DNA reads as TGTGCCAGCAGCTCACAGGGGGTTGGTAATTCACCCCTCCACTTT.

The chain is built from TRBV18 and TRBJ2-2; TRBD1 might be the D (6 bases). In germline, CDR1 is KGHSH, CDR2 LQKENI. Trimming removed 4 bases from V and 0 bases from J, with 9 bases in between. This CDR3 is built from 15 residues. CDR3 bases: TGTGCCAGCTCACAGCAGGGGCCGAACACCGGGGAGCTGTTTTTT. Translated, it gives CASSQQGPNTGELFF.